The 28 T cell receptor beta chains in this list originate from one sample, sequenced in a study of blood T cell repertoires in COVID-19. The protocol was immunoSEQ multiplex PCR, while the TCRdb copy is restricted to in-frame clones and leaves out a portion. This sample carries approximately 290,000 clones, approximately 83% of them seen once, and the ten largest clones take 4% to 4.5%. Material: PBMCs or T cells enriched from blood (not recorded which). The receptors here all came from a woman aged 25 to 39 who had recovered from COVID-19.

The chain recombines TRBV18 with TRBJ2-2; 14 nucleotides line up with TRBD2. This CDR3 contains 19 residues. CDR1 is KGHSH and CDR2 is LQKENI in the germline V gene. V lost 0 bases to trimming and J lost 4 bases; unmatched junction nucleotides: 7. The CDR3 reads CASSPPLGLAGARTGELFF. In nucleotides, the CDR3 is TGTGCCAGCTCACCACCCTTGGGACTAGCGGGAGCTCGCACCGGGGAGCTGTTTTTT.

This clone was detected only once. This chain connects TRBV4-2 to TRBJ2-4; 8 bases match TRBD2. V lost 1 base, J lost 7 bases, and 3 bases stayed unmatched. Germline CDR1 is LGHNA and CDR2 is YNFKEQ. The CDR3 sequence is 14 residues long. In DNA, the CDR3 is TGTGCCAGCAGCCAAGGACTAGCGATGAACATTCAGTACTTC. Its protein is CASSQGLAMNIQYF.

This clone has only a few counts. This sequence joins TRBV6-5 and TRBJ1-4; a possible D gene is TRBD1 (5 bases). The V gene lost 5 bases and the J gene lost 1 base, with 11 bases spanning the gap. Germline V gene lookup returns CDR1 MNHEY and CDR2 SVGAGI. The CDR3 runs 15 residues. CDR3 coding DNA: TGTGCCAGCAGTCATTTCACAGGAACTAATGAAAAACTGTTTTTT. Protein product: CASSHFTGTNEKLFF.

The chain employs TRBV27 and TRBJ1-2; D gene uncertain. This CDR3 spans 14 amino acids. The V end lost 3 bases, the J end lost 5 bases, and 13 bases lay between the germline ends. Germline V gene lookup returns CDR1 MNHEY and CDR2 SMNVEV (reference sequence). This CDR3 is CASSFGVGVYGYTF. The CDR3 bases are TGTGCCAGCAGTTTCGGGGTGGGCGTGTATGGCTACACCTTC.

The chain combines TRBV27 with TRBJ2-7; the D gene is possibly TRBD1 (6 bases). Per the germline V gene, CDR1 is MNHEY and CDR2 is SMNVEV (reference sequence). The CDR3 consists of 15 residues. Trimming left V 5 bases short and J 2 bases short, with 16 bases between. The CDR3 DNA reads as TGTGCCAGCAGTCCTACCCAGACAGGCCCCTACGAGCAGTACTTC. Protein: CASSPTQTGPYEQYF.

The CDR3 region has the DNA TGTGCCAGCAGACCTTACGAGGAGGCCGGGGTCGCAGATACGCAGTATTTT. This translates into CASRPYEEAGVADTQYF. This chain connects TRBV6-2 or TRBV6-3 to TRBJ2-3; D might be TRBD2 (5 bases). The CDR3 is 17 amino acids. V lost 6 bases, J lost 4 bases, and 23 bases lay in between. Germline values: CDR1 MNHEY, CDR2 SVGEGT.

The chain links TRBV5-4 to TRBJ2-5; tentative D call: TRBD2 (6 bases). V was pared by 7 bases and J by 2 bases, with 15 bases between. From germline, CDR1 is SGHNT and CDR2 YYREEE (reference sequence). The CDR3 sequence is 14 residues long. Written as DNA, the CDR3 is TGTGCCAGCCGCGGAGGGAGCGGACAAGAGACCCAGTACTTC. It translates to CASRGGSGQETQYF.

The V and J genes are TRBV4-2 and TRBJ1-1, with 11 bases matching TRBD1. Germline lookup yields CDR1 LGHNA and CDR2 YNFKEQ. The length of the CDR3 is 18 residues. J was trimmed by 2 bases and V by 1 base; bases with no gene match: 9. Written as DNA, the CDR3 is TGTGCCAGCAGCCAAGCCTCCGGACAGGGGGCTTCTAACACTGAAGCTTTCTTT. Protein: CASSQASGQGASNTEAFF.

V and J are TRBV6-1 and TRBJ1-5, with no clear D. V lost 3 bases and J 3 bases, leaving 9 bases between the germline ends. Germline V lookup: CDR1 MNHNS, CDR2 SASEGT. The CDR3 contains 14 residues. In DNA, the CDR3 is TGTGCCAGCAGTGATGGGCAGATCAATCAGCCCCAGCATTTT. Protein product: CASSDGQINQPQHF.

The rearrangement links TRBV7-6 to TRBJ1-2; TRBD1 might be the D (6 bases). This CDR3 contains 13 residues. V lost 3 bases to trimming and J lost 12 bases, with 17 bases between them. CDR1 and CDR2 from the germline V gene are SGHVS and FNYEAQ. The CDR3 region has the DNA TGTGCCAGCAGCTTTACATCTCAGGGGCCACACACCTTC. Translating it yields CASSFTSQGPHTF.

A few counts support this clone. The DNA of the CDR3 is TGTGCCAGCAGCCAAGACCACCGAACTAGTGATGAGCAGTTCTTC. It translates to CASSQDHRTSDEQFF. The V and J genes are TRBV3-1 (or the pseudogene TRBV3-2) and TRBJ2-1, with TRBD2 as a possible D gene (5 bases). Germline values: CDR1 LGHDT, CDR2 YNNKEL (reference sequence). This CDR3 is 15 amino acids long. V lost 0 bases and J 8 bases, leaving 14 bases between the germline ends.

This sequence joins TRBV4-1 and TRBJ2-5; tentatively, D is TRBD1 (7 bases). V was trimmed by 4 bases and J by 7 bases, leaving 22 bases between them. The length of the CDR3 is 16 residues. CDR1 MGHRA and CDR2 YSYEKL come from the germline V gene. The CDR3 coding sequence is TGCGCCAGCAGCCGCTTACCAACAGGGGACTTAGGGACCCAGTACTTC. Translating it yields CASSRLPTGDLGTQYF.

This clone appeared a single time. The chain employs TRBV6-6 and TRBJ1-4; 7 bases are shared with TRBD1. The V gene's germline CDR1 is MNHNY and CDR2 SVGAGI (reference sequence). The CDR3 spans 14 residues. J lost 7 bases, V lost 5 bases, and 7 bases had no gene match. For the CDR3, the DNA is TGTGCCAGCAGTCGACAGGGTCAAACTGAAAAACTGTTTTTT. It translates to CASSRQGQTEKLFF.

This rearrangement joins TRBV11-2 to TRBJ2-4; D possibly corresponds to TRBD2 (6 bases). CDR3 length: 16 residues. Looked up from germline, CDR1 is SGHAT and CDR2 is FQNNGV. The V end lost 1 base, the J end lost 1 base, and 11 bases lay between the germline ends. The CDR3 sequence: CASSLGGGTAKNIQYF. In DNA form, the CDR3 reads TGTGCCAGCAGCTTAGGTGGCGGGACGGCCAAAAACATTCAGTACTTC.

J is TRBJ1-2 and V is TRBV7-2; 8 bases are shared with TRBD1. V trimming: 2 bases; J trimming: 8 bases; junction bases outside the gene matches: 13. This CDR3 region has 16 residues. From germline, CDR1 is SGHTA and CDR2 FQGNSA. CDR3 in DNA: TGTGCCAGCAGCTTACCAGGGGGCGCGTCCGTATGGGGCTACACCTTC. Its translation is CASSLPGGASVWGYTF.

This chain joins TRBV6-4 and TRBJ2-1; 10 positions agree with TRBD2. The CDR3 consists of 16 residues. J lost 4 bases, V lost 6 bases, and 9 bases had no gene match. The germline V gene has CDR1 MRHNA and CDR2 SNTAGT. The CDR3 sequence is CASSLSGRGPYNEQFF. The CDR3 bases are TGTGCCAGCAGCTTAAGCGGGAGGGGGCCATACAATGAGCAGTTCTTC.

The rearrangement uses TRBV20-1 and TRBJ2-7; D not resolved. Germline V gene lookup returns CDR1 DFQATT and CDR2 SNEGSKA (reference sequence). The CDR3 spans 10 residues. Trimming took 4 bases from V and 3 from J, leaving 4 bases between them. In DNA, the CDR3 is TGCAGTGCTATCTTCTACGAGCAGTACTTC. Translating it yields CSAIFYEQYF.

DNA for the CDR3: TGTGCCAGCAGATCCGTCGGGACAGGGGGAGAGACCCAGTACTTC. This encodes CASRSVGTGGETQYF. The chain has TRBV25-1 and TRBJ2-5; 11 bases map to TRBD1. CDR3 length: 15 amino acids. Germline trimming cut 6 bases from V and 4 bases from J; bases unmatched to any gene: 7. Germline CDR1 and CDR2: MGHDK and SYGVNS.

This chain connects TRBV28 to TRBJ1-1; D is perhaps TRBD1 (6 bases). V was shortened by 8 bases and J by 0 bases, with 16 bases between the two germline ends. CDR1 is MDHEN and CDR2 is SYDVKM in the germline V gene. This CDR3 has 15 residues. CDR3: CASATSYRVNTEAFF. The CDR3 DNA is TGTGCCAGCGCTACAAGTTACAGGGTGAACACTGAAGCTTTCTTT.

This chain uses TRBV5-4 with TRBJ1-2; weak D call: TRBD1 (6 bases). The V end was cut by 4 bases, the J end by 6 bases, with 16 bases between. This CDR3 comprises 14 residues. The germline gives CDR1 SGHNT, CDR2 YYREEE (reference sequence). CDR3 sequence reads: CASSPRGRLNGYTF. The CDR3 DNA reads as TGTGCCAGCAGCCCCAGGGGCAGGCTAAATGGCTACACCTTC.

This clone was detected once. The genes are TRBV7-9 and TRBJ2-6; D remains ambiguous. Deletions cut 5 bases from V and 5 bases from J, with 16 bases between. Germline lookup yields CDR1 SEHNR and CDR2 FQNEAQ (reference sequence). This CDR3 is built from 16 residues. Here the CDR3 DNA reads TGTGCCAGCAGCCCGATGGGCCTCCAAAGGGCCAACGTCCTGACTTTC. Amino acids: CASSPMGLQRANVLTF. Drawing the rest from reference TRBV7-9 and TRBJ2-6, the complete variable domain is DTGVSQNPRHKITKRGQNVTFRCDPISEHNRLYWYRQTLGQGPEFLTYFQNEAQLEKSRLLSDRFSAERPKGSFSTLEIQRTEQGDSAMYLCASSPMGLQRANVLTFGAGSRLTVL.

V is TRBV19 and J is TRBJ2-7, with 10 nucleotides matching TRBD2. The V and J ends lost 6 bases and 4 bases, in that order; junction bases with no gene match: 6. Germline CDR1 reads LNHDA; CDR2 reads SQIVND (reference sequence). The CDR3 runs 14 residues. CDR3 region: CASSPSGSRYEQYF. CDR3 in DNA: TGTGCCAGTAGCCCTAGCGGGAGTCGGTACGAGCAGTACTTC. The full variable domain, rest sourced from reference TRBV19 and TRBJ2-7, is DGGITQSPKYLFRKEGQNVTLSCEQNLNHDAMYWYRQDPGQGLRLIYYSQIVNDFQKGDIAEGYSVSREKKESFPLTVTSAQKNPTAFYLCASSPSGSRYEQYFGPGTRLTVT.

This clone occurred once. The rearrangement links TRBV9 to TRBJ2-3; perhaps TRBD1 as D (7 bases). V was shortened by 2 bases and J by 2 bases, with 12 bases between the two germline ends. Germline V gene sequence: CDR1 SGDLS, CDR2 YYNGEE. The CDR3 is 15 amino acids. CDR3 amino acids: CASSVEGASTDTQYF. The CDR3 DNA follows: TGTGCCAGCAGCGTGGAGGGGGCTTCCACAGATACGCAGTATTTT.

V is TRBV6-4 and J is TRBJ2-1, with TRBD2 matching over 10 bases. Looked up from germline, CDR1 is MRHNA and CDR2 is SNTAGT. V trimming: 6 bases; J trimming: 9 bases; junction bases outside the gene matches: 8. This CDR3 contains 14 residues. CDR3 DNA sequence: TGTGCCAGCAGCGCATCTAGCGGGGGAAGTGAGCAGTTCTTC. Amino acids: CASSASSGGSEQFF.

This clone was detected ten times or more. V is TRBV3-1 (or the pseudogene TRBV3-2) and J is TRBJ1-5; tentative D call: TRBD1 (6 bases). Trimming removed 4 bases from V and 4 bases from J, with 14 bases in between. This CDR3 region has 15 residues. CDR1 and CDR2 from the germline V gene are LGHDT and YNNKEL (reference sequence). Here the CDR3 reads CASSLGGTTNQPQHF. In DNA form, the CDR3 reads TGTGCCAGCAGCCTAGGGGGAACGACTAATCAGCCCCAGCATTTT.

The J gene is TRBJ2-2, the V gene TRBV24-1; D is unclear. The CDR3 is 13 amino acids. From germline, CDR1 is KGHDR and CDR2 SFDVKD. The ends were cut back, 7 bases at V and 0 bases at J, with 5 bases in the middle. CDR3 in amino acids: CATRAANTGELFF. CDR3 in DNA: TGTGCCACCAGGGCTGCGAACACCGGGGAGCTGTTTTTT.

V and J are TRBV21-1 and TRBJ1-3. TRBV21-1 is listed as a pseudogene. This CDR3 has 18 residues. CDR3 sequence reads: CASSKVAGRPLSGNTIYF. For the CDR3, the DNA is TGTGCCAGCAGCAAAGTAGCGGGCAGGCCTCTCTCTGGAAACACCATATATTTT.

The chain employs TRBV12-2 and TRBJ2-1; the tabulated D call, TRBD1, remains unverified against the DNA. TRBV12-2 is given as a pseudogene. The CDR3 is 16 amino acids. The CDR3 nucleotides read TGTGCAAGTCGCTTAGCGGGGACAGGGATCACCAATGAGCAGTTCTTC. Protein product: CASRLAGTGITNEQFF.